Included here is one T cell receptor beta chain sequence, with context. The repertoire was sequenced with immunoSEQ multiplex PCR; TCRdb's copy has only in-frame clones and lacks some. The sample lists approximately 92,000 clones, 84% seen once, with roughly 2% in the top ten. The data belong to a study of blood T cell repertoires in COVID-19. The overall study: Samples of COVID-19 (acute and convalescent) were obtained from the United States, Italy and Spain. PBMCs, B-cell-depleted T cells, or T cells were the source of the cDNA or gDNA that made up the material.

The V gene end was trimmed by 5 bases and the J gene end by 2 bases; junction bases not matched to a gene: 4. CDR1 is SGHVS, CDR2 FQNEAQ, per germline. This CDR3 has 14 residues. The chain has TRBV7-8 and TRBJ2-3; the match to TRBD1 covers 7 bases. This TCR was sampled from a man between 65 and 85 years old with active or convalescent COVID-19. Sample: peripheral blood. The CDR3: CASSRTGPTDTQYF. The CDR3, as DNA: TGTGCCAGCAGCCGGACAGGACCCACAGATACGCAGTATTTT.